The 23 T cell receptor beta chains given below trace back to one sample, sequenced in a study of T-cell reconstitution after alpha-beta-depleted transplantation in children (dated by TCRdb to about 2016). Library construction relied on PCR. Sequenced using an Illumina HiSeq 2500. To normalize quantification of the TCRbeta repertoire, the TCR libraries were built with molecular barcoding that relied on unique molecular identifiers. TCRdb trimmed public reads at Q25 via fastp, called clones via MiXCR and kept in-frame beta chains. Identical CDR3 protein sequences are pooled into one entry, listed with their most common genes and DNA. This sample is represented by a few hundred thousand distinct CDR3 sequences; about a tenth of them were singletons. Together, the top ten hold about 5% of the sample. Sequenced here: PBMCs from the stem cell graft donor, sampled from the stem cell graft. These receptors all stem from a human donor who donated a stem cell graft to a child with acute myeloid leukemia.

This clonotype has just a few counts. This chain uses TRBV5-1 with TRBJ2-1, with D possibly matching TRBD1 (5 bases). The V and J ends lost 0 bases and 16 bases respectively, with 14 bases between them. CDR1 is SGHRS and CDR2 is YFSETQ in the germline V gene. This CDR3 has 12 residues. Here the CDR3 reads CASSLVPGAGFF. The CDR3 region has the DNA TGCGCCAGCAGCTTGGTTCCTGGGGCAGGATTCTTC.

This clonotype has a handful of counts. V is TRBV6-4 and J is TRBJ2-3, with 9 bases lining up with TRBD2. The CDR3 has 15 amino acids. Germline-derived CDR1 and CDR2 are MRHNA and SNTAGT. Trimming cost V 6 bases and J 1 base; bases outside gene matches: 5. CDR3 in amino acids: CASRLRTSGTDTQYF. The CDR3 coding sequence is TGTGCCAGCAGGCTCCGGACTAGCGGCACAGATACGCAGTATTTT.

The V and J genes are TRBV5-1 and TRBJ2-5, with TRBD1 identical over 7 bases. V lost 7 bases, J lost 4 bases, and 7 bases stayed unmatched. Germline V CDR1 and CDR2: SGHRS, YFSETQ. CDR3 length: 13 residues. CDR3 loop: CASPGTAGETQYF. CDR3 coding DNA: TGCGCCAGCCCGGGGACAGCAGGAGAGACCCAGTACTTC. Combining the CDR3 with reference TRBV5-1 and TRBJ2-5 gives the whole variable domain KAGVTQTPRYLIKTRGQQVTLSCSPISGHRSVSWYQQTPGQGLQFLFEYFSETQRNKGNFPGRFSGRQFSNSRSEMNVSTLELGDSALYLCASPGTAGETQYFGPGTRLLVL.

A few counts support this clonotype. The chain combines TRBV12-3 or TRBV12-4 with TRBJ1-2; D is possibly TRBD1 (5 bases). CDR3 size: 16 residues. V was pared by 5 bases and J by 3 bases, with 19 bases between. CDR3 protein: CASSPMVGGLDYGYTF. CDR3 DNA: TGTGCCAGCAGTCCGATGGTGGGGGGTCTCGACTATGGCTACACCTTC.

This clonotype was detected a few times. This chain links TRBV4-3 with TRBJ2-1; 16 bases fit TRBD2. The CDR3 runs 15 residues. Germline V gene lookup returns CDR1 LGHNA and CDR2 YSLEER. Trimming took 5 bases from V and 8 from J; bases not matched to a gene: 3. CDR3 sequence: CASSTGTSGGDEQFF. The CDR3 DNA reads as TGCGCCAGCAGCACCGGGACTAGCGGGGGGGATGAGCAGTTCTTC.

This clonotype was seen a handful of times. The chain couples TRBV10-3 to TRBJ2-7; a weak D match, TRBD1 (5 bases). V lost 3 bases, J lost 5 bases, and 11 bases lay in between. This CDR3 region has 13 residues. CDR1 is ENHRY, CDR2 SYGVKD, per germline. CDR3 nucleotide sequence: TGTGCCATCAGTGAAGGGGCACGGGACGAGCAGTACGTC. Translated, it gives CAISEGARDEQYV.

In this sample, this clonotype turned up a few times. The CDR3 loop is CSVAGVTYEQYF. CDR3 nucleotide sequence: TGCAGCGTTGCAGGGGTAACCTACGAGCAGTACTTC. The V gene is TRBV29-1, the J gene TRBJ2-7; D perhaps matches TRBD1 (6 bases). With 4 bases removed from V and 2 bases from J, the gap between germline ends came to 9 bases. The CDR3 spans 12 residues. Germline values: CDR1 SQVTM, CDR2 ANQGSEA.

This rearrangement joins TRBV7-2 to TRBJ2-7; weak D call: TRBD2 (7 bases). Germline V CDR1 and CDR2: SGHTA, FQGNSA. CDR3 length equals 15 residues. The V end lost 4 bases, the J end lost 6 bases, and 19 bases lay between the germline ends. CDR3 sequence: CASSSRGDTLIEQYF. The CDR3 DNA sequence: TGTGCCAGCAGCTCCCGGGGGGACACGTTAATCGAGCAGTACTTC. Based on the CDR3 plus reference TRBV7-2 and TRBJ2-7, the full variable domain is GAGVSQSPSNKVTEKGKDVELRCDPISGHTALYWYRQSLGQGLEFLIYFQGNSAPDKSGLPSDRFSAERTGGSVSTLTIQRTQQEDSAVYLCASSSRGDTLIEQYFGPGTRLTVT.

The table lists this clonotype with many counts. The V call is TRBV12-3 or TRBV12-4, the J call TRBJ2-1; D could derive from TRBD1 or TRBD2 (6 bases each). Trimming took off 2 bases at V and 1 base at J, with 12 bases between the two ends. This CDR3 spans 16 amino acids. CDR3 in amino acids: CASSLWLGGSYNEQFF. CDR3 nucleotide sequence: TGTGCCAGCAGTTTATGGCTAGGGGGGTCCTACAATGAGCAGTTCTTC.

The J gene is TRBJ2-5, the V gene TRBV15; D perhaps matches TRBD1 (5 bases). Germline-derived CDR1 and CDR2 are LNHNV and YYDKDF (reference sequence). The length of the CDR3 is 14 residues. The V gene lost 0 bases and the J gene lost 2 bases, with 7 bases spanning the gap. The CDR3 DNA reads as TGTGCCACCAGCAGAGACAGGGTTCAAGAGACCCAGTACTTC. Its translation: CATSRDRVQETQYF.

CDR3 amino acids: CSVLAASISDTQYF. Written as DNA, the CDR3 is TGCAGCGTTCTGGCGGCCTCGATCTCAGATACGCAGTATTTT. The chain has TRBV29-1 and TRBJ2-3, with D hard to call. The length of the CDR3 is 14 residues. Germline values: CDR1 SQVTM, CDR2 ANQGSEA. V gave up 5 bases and J gave up 4 bases, with 16 bases separating them.

The chain links TRBV10-3 to TRBJ2-3; 10 bases are shared with TRBD2. J gave up 0 bases and V 4 bases, and 7 bases lay outside the gene matches. Looked up from germline, CDR1 is ENHRY and CDR2 is SYGVKD. The CDR3 consists of 17 residues. CDR3 sequence: CAISADYSGRSTDTQYF. The CDR3, as DNA: TGTGCCATCAGTGCTGATTATAGCGGGAGGAGCACAGATACGCAGTATTTT.

This clonotype was picked up many times. The gene calls are TRBV29-1 and TRBJ1-6, with no clear D. The V and J ends lost 6 bases and 7 bases respectively, with 13 bases between them. Germline V gene data show CDR1 as SQVTM and CDR2 as ANQGSEA. There are 13 residues in the CDR3. The CDR3 DNA is TGCAGCGTCAAGGTGGACGGGAATTCACCCCTCCACTTT. Encoded protein: CSVKVDGNSPLHF.

J is TRBJ2-1 and V is TRBV7-6, with a weak D call TRBD2 (6 bases). There are 15 residues in the CDR3. V dropped 1 base and J dropped 3 bases, with 10 bases sitting between them. Germline lookup yields CDR1 SGHVS and CDR2 FNYEAQ. The CDR3 DNA reads TGTGCCAGCAGCTTAGGGGACTCAGACTACAATGAGCAGTTCTTC. This sequence encodes CASSLGDSDYNEQFF. Based on the CDR3 plus reference TRBV7-6 and TRBJ2-1, the full variable domain is GAGVSQSPRYKVTKRGQDVALRCDPISGHVSLYWYRQALGQGPEFLTYFNYEAQQDKSGLPNDRFSAERPEGSISTLTIQRTEQRDSAMYRCASSLGDSDYNEQFFGPGTRLTVL.

The chain couples TRBV27 to TRBJ2-2; unclear D gene. This CDR3 spans 15 amino acids. Germline CDR1 is MNHEY and CDR2 is SMNVEV (reference sequence). V shed 1 base and J shed 7 bases, with 13 bases lying between them. The CDR3 sequence: CASSLWGGNVGELFF. The CDR3 nucleotides are TGTGCCAGCAGTTTATGGGGTGGTAATGTCGGGGAGCTGTTTTTT.

This rearrangement joins TRBV3-1 to TRBJ1-4; tentative D call: TRBD1 (5 bases). Germline V gene sequence: CDR1 LGHDT, CDR2 YNNKEL (reference sequence). The V and J ends lost 3 bases and 7 bases respectively, with 15 bases between them. The CDR3 has 15 residues. The CDR3 sequence: CASSHRGLEREKLFF. The DNA for the CDR3 is TGTGCCAGCAGCCATAGGGGCCTCGAACGTGAAAAACTGTTTTTT.

At least ten counts were recorded for this clonotype. This sequence joins TRBV5-1 and TRBJ2-2; D is perhaps TRBD1 (5 bases). This CDR3 has 16 residues. Trimming shortened V by 3 bases and J by 7 bases, and 19 bases separated the two germline ends. CDR1 and CDR2 from the germline V gene are SGHRS and YFSETQ. Here the CDR3 reads CASSYMGLVADGELFF. CDR3 sequence (DNA): TGCGCCAGCAGCTACATGGGGCTGGTGGCTGACGGGGAGCTGTTTTTT.

This clonotype has at least ten counts. V gene TRBV5-1 combines with J gene TRBJ2-1; 8 nucleotides agree with TRBD2. CDR3 size: 14 residues. Germline lookup yields CDR1 SGHRS and CDR2 YFSETQ. V lost 1 base, J lost 7 bases, and 4 bases stayed unmatched. The DNA for the CDR3 is TGCGCCAGCAGCTTGCGGGGGGGGCCAAATGAGCAGTTCTTC. Translation: CASSLRGGPNEQFF.

The rearrangement links TRBV7-2 to TRBJ2-1, with a possible D match to TRBD1 (6 bases). Trimming stripped 5 bases from V and 8 bases from J, with 16 bases between. The V gene's germline CDR1 is SGHTA and CDR2 FQGNSA. This CDR3 spans 14 amino acids. CDR3 nucleotide sequence: TGTGCCAGCAGCCGAGACAGGTCCCGGGATGAGCAGTTCTTC. Protein: CASSRDRSRDEQFF.

This clonotype has just a few counts. The chain has TRBV12-3 or TRBV12-4 and TRBJ1-1, with D hard to call. CDR3 size: 12 residues. V was clipped by 5 bases and J by 7 bases, with 11 bases between them. CDR3: CASSRTEGEAFF. The CDR3 nucleotides read TGTGCCAGCAGTCGCACTGAGGGTGAAGCTTTCTTT.

The table lists this clonotype with a few counts. The chain couples TRBV6-4 to TRBJ2-3; the D is unclear. V shed 4 bases and J shed 2 bases, with 13 bases lying between them. The germline V gene has CDR1 MRHNA and CDR2 SNTAGT. This CDR3 is 15 amino acids long. In nucleotides, the CDR3 is TGTGCCAGCAGTGTCGGAGATTTTCCCACAGATACGCAGTATTTT. Protein sequence: CASSVGDFPTDTQYF.

This clonotype was seen only a few times. This chain joins TRBV29-1 and TRBJ2-5, with D possibly matching TRBD1 (6 bases). This CDR3 is 13 amino acids long. Germline assignment: CDR1 SQVTM and CDR2 ANQGSEA. V was cut by 5 bases and J by 5 bases, with 15 bases left in between. The CDR3 DNA reads TGCAGCGTTACCCCGGGGACAATGGAGACCCAGTACTTC. The encoded protein is CSVTPGTMETQYF.

This clonotype was counted a few times. The V call is TRBV6-1, the J call TRBJ2-5; D is perhaps TRBD2 (5 bases). With 6 bases removed from V and 3 bases from J, the gap between germline ends came to 14 bases. This CDR3 region has 14 residues. Germline V CDR1 and CDR2: MNHNS, SASEGT. CDR3 bases: TGTGCCAGCAGCACCCCCAGCGGAAAAGAGACCCAGTACTTC. This codes for CASSTPSGKETQYF.